This T cell receptor beta chain was identified during a study of cytomegalovirus exposure and HLA in healthy donors. Study-wide points: Among the CMV-associated chains, three were confirmed in vitro as specific for CMV antigens. The study flagged 150 to 200 TCR beta chains as cytomegalovirus-associated. The tendency of first-cohort TCR clusters to co-occur in the roughly 120 validation repertoires was identified by a subsequent analysis.

As regards this clone: Its cognate antigen is unknown.

It was the roughly 130-subject validation cohort, separate from the approximately 690-subject first cohort, to which the donors belonged. Produced via immunoSEQ multiplex PCR; TCRdb's table is partial and in-frame only. This table has about 38,000 clones, 90% to 95% appearing once. The clonotype was recovered from a young man in good health and CMV-seronegative. The sequenced sample was PBMCs.

The CDR3 region has the DNA TGTGCCAGTAGTCCGGCGGGGAGAGGGAGCCCAGATACGCAGTATTTT. It yields the protein CASSPAGRGSPDTQYF. The chain carries TRBV19 and TRBJ2-3; D may be TRBD2 (6 bases). This CDR3 region has 16 residues. Looked up from germline, CDR1 is LNHDA and CDR2 is SQIVND (reference sequence). Trimming left V 5 bases short and J 4 bases short, with 19 bases between.